This T cell receptor (beta chain) was recorded in a study of cytomegalovirus exposure and HLA in healthy donors. PCR involved 60 Vbeta and 13 Jbeta primers. Here immunoSEQ multiplex PCR was the method, and the copy in TCRdb shows in-frame clones only, minus some. This sample has more than 90,000 clones, with around 75% found just once. Germline lookup yields CDR1 SGDLS and CDR2 YYNGEE. The CDR3 runs to 13 residues. V was clipped by 4 bases and J by 8 bases, with 15 bases between them. This clone was seen a handful of times. What was sequenced was PBMCs. The TCR comes from a woman in her thirties in good health and CMV-seronegative. The chain is built from TRBV9 and TRBJ1-2; D not certain. The DNA of the CDR3 is TGTGCCAGCAGCCCCCCTGTGGGCATCGGCTACACCTTC. This encodes CASSPPVGIGYTF.